The next 32 T cell receptor beta chains were all read from a single sample in a study of cytomegalovirus exposure and HLA in healthy donors. The PCR contained 60 Vbeta and 13 Jbeta primers. Method: immunoSEQ multiplex PCR; TCRdb's copy keeps in-frame clones and lacks some. In total, the table holds 150,000 or so clones. The sequencing sample was made of PBMCs. Receptor source: a woman between 50 and 59 years old in good health and CMV-seronegative.

V and J are TRBV4-2 and TRBJ1-2; 10 bases match TRBD1. Germline loops: CDR1 LGHNA, CDR2 YNFKEQ. The CDR3 runs 15 residues. The ends lost 2 bases at V and 3 bases at J; junction bases unmatched: 3. In nucleotides, the CDR3 is TGTGCCAGCAGCCAAAGGACAGGGGGGGACTATGGCTACACCTTC. It specifies CASSQRTGGDYGYTF.

The chain joins TRBV6-1 to TRBJ1-2, with 8 bases aligning to TRBD1. V was clipped by 2 bases and J by 8 bases; unmatched bases: 7. CDR1 and CDR2 from the germline V gene are MNHNS and SASEGT. The CDR3 covers 14 residues. CDR3 nucleotide sequence: TGTGCCAGCAGTGAACTGGGACAGGAGATAGGCTACACCTTC. Its translation: CASSELGQEIGYTF.

The J gene is TRBJ1-2, the V gene TRBV6-5, with D perhaps TRBD1 (6 bases). Trimming left V 4 bases short and J 6 bases short, with 18 bases between. The CDR3 has 15 residues. The V gene's germline CDR1 is MNHEY and CDR2 SVGAGI. The CDR3 region is CASSFILQGNHGYTF. The DNA of the CDR3 is TGTGCCAGCAGTTTCATTCTCCAGGGGAACCATGGCTACACCTTC.

The V call is TRBV2, the J call TRBJ2-2; maybe TRBD2 (6 bases). V shed 3 bases and J shed 4 bases, with 12 bases lying between them. The CDR3 is 15 residues long. Germline CDR1 is SNHLY and CDR2 is FYNNEI. The CDR3 nucleotides are TGTGCCAGCAGTGACGGAGGAGGGATCACCGGGGAGCTGTTTTTT. Protein sequence: CASSDGGGITGELFF. The whole variable domain, filled in from reference TRBV2 and TRBJ2-2, reads EPEVTQTPSHQVTQMGQEVILRCVPISNHLYFYWYRQILGQKVEFLVSFYNNEISEKSEIFDDQFSVERPDGSNFTLKIRSTKLEDSAMYFCASSDGGGITGELFFGEGSRLTVL.

J is TRBJ2-5 and V is TRBV19; 9 nucleotides align to TRBD1. The germline gives CDR1 LNHDA, CDR2 SQIVND (reference sequence). The CDR3 is 14 amino acids. Germline trimming cut 8 bases from V and 4 bases from J; bases unmatched to any gene: 8. The CDR3 nucleotides read TGTGCCAGTGGACAGGGGACCTTAATAGAGACCCAGTACTTC. This gives the protein CASGQGTLIETQYF.

The J gene is TRBJ1-5, the V gene TRBV28; 10 nucleotides align to TRBD1. The CDR3 consists of 15 residues. The V segment lost 6 bases and the J segment 6 bases; nucleotides outside the gene matches: 8. Germline V CDR1 and CDR2: MDHEN, SYDVKM. The CDR3 reads CASRYSGQGIQPQHF. For the CDR3, the DNA is TGTGCCAGCAGATACTCGGGACAGGGGATTCAGCCCCAGCATTTT.

CDR3: CAISESAGVGGKLFF. For the CDR3, the DNA is TGTGCCATCAGTGAGTCGGCGGGGGTTGGGGGAAAACTGTTTTTT. This chain links TRBV10-3 with TRBJ1-4; D possibly corresponds to TRBD1 (5 bases). Looked up from germline, CDR1 is ENHRY and CDR2 is SYGVKD. The V end was cut by 0 bases, the J end by 10 bases, with 15 bases between. CDR3 length equals 15 residues.

The chain links TRBV6-5 to TRBJ1-5, with D hard to call. Between the trimmed V and J ends, which lost 5 bases and 3 bases, there was a span of 14 bases. Germline CDR1 MNHEY, CDR2 SVGAGI. The CDR3 is 15 amino acids. CDR3 sequence: CASSTPGLLNQPQHF. CDR3 bases: TGTGCCAGCAGTACCCCTGGACTCCTCAATCAGCCCCAGCATTTT.

The CDR3 region has the DNA TGTGCCAGCAGTTGGGTGATCAGGGATGAGCAGTTCTTC. It codes for CASSWVIRDEQFF. The V gene is TRBV6-5, the J gene TRBJ2-1; maybe TRBD1 (5 bases). The CDR3 consists of 13 residues. Looked up from germline, CDR1 is MNHEY and CDR2 is SVGAGI. V was cut by 4 bases and J by 8 bases, with 12 bases left in between.

This chain joins TRBV9 and TRBJ1-1; 7 bases match TRBD1. The V gene end was trimmed by 2 bases and the J gene end by 8 bases; junction bases not matched to a gene: 3. CDR1 SGDLS and CDR2 YYNGEE come from the germline V gene. CDR3 length: 12 amino acids. The CDR3 bases are TGTGCCAGCAGCGTGCAGGGGGGAGAAGCTTTCTTT. Its translation is CASSVQGGEAFF.

The V call is TRBV4-1, the J call TRBJ2-3, with TRBD2 as a possible D gene (5 bases). V was cut by 0 bases and J by 6 bases, with 7 bases left in between. The CDR3 sequence is 13 residues long. CDR1 MGHRA and CDR2 YSYEKL come from the germline V gene. As DNA, the CDR3 is TGCGCCAGCAGCCAAGAGGAGGAGGATACGCAGTATTTT. Residues: CASSQEEEDTQYF.

The J gene is TRBJ1-4, the V gene TRBV7-6, with 8 bases aligning to TRBD1. The junction had 7 bases not matched to a gene; V was cut back by 5 bases and J by 8 bases. The CDR3 runs 14 residues. Per the germline V gene, CDR1 is SGHVS and CDR2 is FNYEAQ. CDR3 DNA sequence: TGTGCCAGCAGCCTGACAGGGGCCAAAGAAAAACTGTTTTTT. Its translation is CASSLTGAKEKLFF.

V and J are TRBV7-6 and TRBJ2-7; D remains ambiguous. V shed 0 bases and J shed 3 bases, with 9 bases lying between them. The CDR3 runs to 14 residues. Per germline, CDR1 SGHVS and CDR2 FNYEAQ. The DNA of the CDR3 is TGTGCCAGCAGCTTAGCGGTCGGTCACTACGAGCAGTACTTC. It specifies CASSLAVGHYEQYF.

This chain uses TRBV2 with TRBJ2-7; D is unresolved. The V gene lost 7 bases and the J gene lost 4 bases, with 11 bases spanning the gap. The CDR3 loop spans 12 amino acids. CDR1 and CDR2 from the germline V gene are SNHLY and FYNNEI. The CDR3 coding sequence is TGTGCCAGCACGACCGACACGTACGAGCAGTACTTC. Translation: CASTTDTYEQYF.

The chain joins TRBV6-5 to TRBJ2-7; D remains ambiguous. The CDR3 contains 14 residues. CDR1 and CDR2 from the germline V gene are MNHEY and SVGAGI. The V gene lost 2 bases and the J gene lost 0 bases, with 8 bases spanning the gap. CDR3 sequence (DNA): TGTGCCAGCAGTTACCAGATATACTCCTACGAGCAGTACTTC. It is translated as CASSYQIYSYEQYF.

The chain combines TRBV9 with TRBJ2-5, with D hard to call. Trimming took off 0 bases at V and 5 bases at J, with 8 bases between the two ends. From germline, CDR1 is SGDLS and CDR2 YYNGEE. CDR3 length: 13 residues. CDR3 bases: TGTGCCAGCAGCGTAGACAGCCCGGAGACCCAGTACTTC. Protein sequence: CASSVDSPETQYF.

The gene calls are TRBV13 and TRBJ1-6, with 7 bases that match TRBD1. Germline assignment: CDR1 PRHDT and CDR2 FYEKMQ (reference sequence). V dropped 6 bases and J dropped 0; count of bases not matched to a gene: 5. CDR3 length: 16 residues. The CDR3 bases are TGTGCCAGCAGAGGGGGCTGGAGCTCCTATAATTCACCCCTCCACTTT. It is translated as CASRGGWSSYNSPLHF.

The chain links TRBV7-9 to TRBJ2-7; 8 bases map to TRBD2. Germline values: CDR1 SEHNR, CDR2 FQNEAQ (reference sequence). Trimming took 3 bases from V and 5 from J; bases not matched to a gene: 6. This CDR3 region has 14 residues. The CDR3 is CASSFGTRSDEQYF. The CDR3 bases are TGTGCCAGCAGCTTCGGGACTAGATCCGACGAGCAGTACTTC.

V and J are TRBV13 and TRBJ2-7, with D perhaps matching TRBD2 (6 bases). Trimming left V 5 bases short and J 4 bases short, with 18 bases between. Germline CDR1 PRHDT, CDR2 FYEKMQ (reference sequence). The CDR3 length is 15 residues. In nucleotides, the CDR3 is TGTGCCAGCAGCACCCGAGGGGCGGGGTCGTACGAGCAGTACTTC. It specifies CASSTRGAGSYEQYF.

The chain is built from TRBV7-2 and TRBJ1-3; TRBD1 agrees at 7 bases. V dropped 5 bases and J dropped 4; count of bases not matched to a gene: 8. The CDR3 is 15 amino acids. CDR1 SGHTA and CDR2 FQGNSA come from the germline V gene. The CDR3 loop is CASSRDRVGGNTIYF. In DNA, the CDR3 is TGTGCCAGCAGCCGCGACAGGGTGGGGGGAAACACCATATATTTT.

V gene TRBV4-3 combines with J gene TRBJ1-1, with 9 bases fitting TRBD1. V shed 0 bases and J 0 bases; nucleotides not matched to a gene: 5. The CDR3 has 17 amino acids. In germline, CDR1 is LGHNA, CDR2 YSLEER. The CDR3 reads CASSQDFGQGMNTEAFF. Written as DNA, the CDR3 is TGCGCCAGCAGCCAAGATTTTGGACAGGGGATGAACACTGAAGCTTTCTTT.

In DNA, the CDR3 is TGTGCCAGCAGCTCGACGGGACTAGCGGAGAACACCGGGGAGCTGTTTTTT. Amino acid sequence: CASSSTGLAENTGELFF. The rearrangement uses TRBV5-6 and TRBJ2-2, with TRBD2 identical over 11 bases. Germline V gene data show CDR1 as SGHDT and CDR2 as YYEEEE. Germline trimming cut 3 bases from V and 1 base from J; bases unmatched to any gene: 5. The CDR3 runs 17 residues.

The chain carries TRBV19 and TRBJ1-5; 9 bases match TRBD1. The J segment lost 1 base and the V segment lost 5 bases, leaving 9 bases of the junction unmatched. Per the germline V gene, CDR1 is LNHDA and CDR2 is SQIVND (reference sequence). The CDR3 has 17 residues. The CDR3 DNA follows: TGTGCCAGTAGTTTTCCTCACAGGGGGCAGAGCAATCAGCCCCAGCATTTT. It encodes CASSFPHRGQSNQPQHF.

The chain joins TRBV27 to TRBJ2-1, with D possibly TRBD2 on 5 matching bases. There are 14 residues in the CDR3. The germline gives CDR1 MNHEY, CDR2 SMNVEV (reference sequence). Trimming left V 2 bases short and J 12 bases short, with 17 bases between. The CDR3 sequence: CASSLSWTGKAQFF. The CDR3, as DNA: TGTGCCAGCAGTTTAAGCTGGACCGGGAAGGCGCAGTTCTTC.

V gene TRBV2 combines with J gene TRBJ2-7; the D is unclear. The CDR3 spans 13 residues. Trimming left V 8 bases short and J 0 bases short, with 11 bases between. The V gene's germline CDR1 is SNHLY and CDR2 FYNNEI. CDR3 DNA: TGTGCCAGCGGTCGGTGGGCCTCCTACGAGCAGTACTTC. This gives the protein CASGRWASYEQYF.

The rearrangement links TRBV6-1 to TRBJ2-7; D unresolved. CDR3 length: 11 residues. Deletions cut 6 bases from V and 4 bases from J, with 7 bases between. The germline gives CDR1 MNHNS, CDR2 SASEGT. CDR3 in amino acids: CASSAVYEQYF. The CDR3 DNA follows: TGTGCCAGCAGCGCAGTGTACGAGCAGTACTTC.

V and J are TRBV28 and TRBJ1-2, with D unclear. Trimming removed 7 bases from V and 2 bases from J, with 11 bases in between. In germline, CDR1 is MDHEN, CDR2 SYDVKM. The CDR3 has 13 residues. The CDR3 bases are TGTGCCAGCACGTCCGGGGTGAACTATGGCTACACCTTC. Translated, it gives CASTSGVNYGYTF.

V and J are TRBV30 and TRBJ2-3, with 7 positions matching TRBD2. Germline CDR1 GTSNPN, CDR2 SVGIG (reference sequence). The ends lost 0 bases at V and 4 bases at J; junction bases unmatched: 10. The length of the CDR3 is 16 residues. CDR3 sequence (DNA): TGTGCCTGGAGTGTGGGAGGGTTTGGGTACGCAGATACGCAGTATTTT. This codes for CAWSVGGFGYADTQYF.

The V gene is TRBV5-1, the J gene TRBJ2-7; 7 bases match TRBD1. The J segment lost 5 bases and the V segment lost 1 base, leaving 6 bases of the junction unmatched. Germline lookup yields CDR1 SGHRS and CDR2 YFSETQ. There are 14 residues in the CDR3. CDR3 region: CASSLNRGNDEQYF. In nucleotides, the CDR3 is TGCGCCAGCAGCTTGAACAGGGGAAACGACGAGCAGTACTTC. The variable domain in full, completed from reference TRBV5-1 and TRBJ2-7, reads KAGVTQTPRYLIKTRGQQVTLSCSPISGHRSVSWYQQTPGQGLQFLFEYFSETQRNKGNFPGRFSGRQFSNSRSEMNVSTLELGDSALYLCASSLNRGNDEQYFGPGTRLTVT.

The chain couples TRBV5-6 to TRBJ2-3; D might be TRBD1 (6 bases). The CDR3 runs to 12 residues. In germline, CDR1 is SGHDT, CDR2 YYEEEE. The V end lost 0 bases, the J end lost 8 bases, and 7 bases lay between the germline ends. Written as DNA, the CDR3 is TGTGCCAGCAGCTTGGCCAGGGGTACGCAGTATTTT. As protein: CASSLARGTQYF.

The chain employs TRBV2 and TRBJ2-2, with TRBD2 matching over 7 bases. V shed 11 bases, J shed 4 bases, and the junction held 10 bases outside the gene matches. Germline V lookup: CDR1 SNHLY, CDR2 FYNNEI. CDR3 length: 14 residues. CDR3 region: CAAQGGRGTGELFF. In DNA, the CDR3 is TGTGCCGCCCAGGGAGGGAGGGGCACCGGGGAGCTGTTTTTT.

The chain uses TRBV30 and TRBJ2-6; a possible D gene is TRBD1 (7 bases). The V gene lost 1 base and the J gene lost 1 base, with 20 bases spanning the gap. Germline CDR1 is GTSNPN and CDR2 is SVGIG (reference sequence). The CDR3 has 19 amino acids. The CDR3 protein is CAWSAAGGSYWSGANVLTF. The CDR3 region has the DNA TGTGCCTGGAGTGCTGCAGGGGGGTCCTACTGGTCTGGGGCCAACGTCCTGACTTTC.